This T cell receptor beta chain was observed in a study of human CD8 memory T cell subsets. The germline CDR1 and CDR2 sequences are DFQATT and SNEGSKA (reference sequence). The CDR3 runs 17 residues. Investigators built TCR beta libraries using UMI-labeled 5' RACE. TCRdb re-analyzed the 5' RACE reads; it lists each CDR3 protein once, without DNA. The sample's table shows thousands of distinct CDR3 sequences. The study's findings and limits: High diversity, at similar levels, marked stem-like memory and precursor exhausted T cells but not effector memory cells.

As regards this clonotype: The antigen remains undetermined.

Among CD8+ T cells, TPEX were CCR7+ PD-1+ TIGIT+ early memory cells with exhausted-like traits. The sequencing input was CD8+ T cells from PBMCs. The J gene is TRBJ2-1, the V gene TRBV20-1; the TRBD2 assignment by TCRdb is unverifiable without DNA. This clonotype was obtained from a human donor in good health. The CDR3 protein is CSARDFDSGKTYNEQFF.